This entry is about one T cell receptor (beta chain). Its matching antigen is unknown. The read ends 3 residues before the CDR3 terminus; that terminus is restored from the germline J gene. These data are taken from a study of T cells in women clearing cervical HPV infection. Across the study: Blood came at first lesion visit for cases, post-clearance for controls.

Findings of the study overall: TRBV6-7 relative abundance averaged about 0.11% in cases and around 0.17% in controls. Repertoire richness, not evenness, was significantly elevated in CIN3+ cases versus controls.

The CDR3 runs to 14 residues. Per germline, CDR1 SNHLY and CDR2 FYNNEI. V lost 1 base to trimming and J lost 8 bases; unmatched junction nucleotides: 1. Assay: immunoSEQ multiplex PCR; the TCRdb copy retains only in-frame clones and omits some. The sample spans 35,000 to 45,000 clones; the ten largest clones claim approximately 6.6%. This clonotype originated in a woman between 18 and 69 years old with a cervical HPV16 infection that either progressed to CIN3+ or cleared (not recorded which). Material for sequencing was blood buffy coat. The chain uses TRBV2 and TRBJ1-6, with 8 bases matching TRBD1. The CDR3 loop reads CASSEDRGDSPLHF. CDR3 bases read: TGTGCCAGCAGTGAAGACAGGGGGGATTCACCC.